Presented here are 16 T cell receptor beta chains from one specimen sequenced in a study of identical twins. TCRdb redid the calling of the 5' RACE reads with MiXCR, one entry per CDR3 protein. The data hold 1.5 million to 2 million distinct CDR3 sequences, with around 29% observed a single time. The sample consisted of cord blood. These TCRs come from a newborn girl in good health.

The rearrangement joins TRBV11-3 to TRBJ2-3; 8 bases map to TRBD2. CDR3 size: 18 residues. With V trimmed by 0 bases and J by 5 bases, 13 bases remained unmatched. From germline, CDR1 is SGHNT and CDR2 YENEEA. In DNA, the CDR3 is TGTGCCAGCAGCTTAGATTGGGAGCGGGGGCTCGGGGGAGATACGCAGTATTTT. It translates to CASSLDWERGLGGDTQYF.

This clonotype was counted a few times. The genes are TRBV12-3 or TRBV12-4 and TRBJ2-5, with 9 positions matching TRBD2. CDR3 length: 16 amino acids. After removal of 2 bases from V and 2 bases from J, the junction contained 6 bases not matched to a gene. The CDR3 reads CASSLRAGGLQETQYF. Here the CDR3 DNA reads TGTGCCAGCAGTTTACGGGCGGGAGGGCTGCAAGAGACCCAGTACTTC.

This chain uses TRBV2 with TRBJ2-1; 8 nucleotides match TRBD1. The J call is in doubt because the DNA end fits TRBJ2-7 better. The CDR3 has 18 residues. Germline CDR1 and CDR2: SNHLY and FYNNEI. The CDR3 loop is CASRQTIRQGTSYNEQYF. CDR3 nucleotides: TGTGCCAGCAGGCAAACCATAAGACAGGGGACCTCCTACAATGAGCAGTACTTC.

As regards this clonotype: One end of the junction fails to match germline, which may point to a read error. The chain carries TRBV5-1 and TRBJ2-4; weak D call: TRBD2 (5 bases). Germline V gene sequence: CDR1 SGHRS, CDR2 YFSETQ. There are 15 residues in the CDR3. The CDR3 loop reads CACSLVAGAKNIQYF. The CDR3 DNA sequence: TGCGCCTGCAGCTTGGTGGCGGGAGCCAAAAACATTCAGTACTTC.

This clonotype was seen a few times. CDR3 region: CASSQAQGGSYEQYF. The CDR3 DNA sequence: TGTGCCAGCAGCCAAGCACAGGGGGGGTCCTACGAGCAGTACTTC. The gene calls are TRBV4-2 and TRBJ2-7, with D perhaps matching TRBD1 (8 bases). Per the germline V gene, CDR1 is LGHNA and CDR2 is YNFKEQ. The CDR3 is 15 amino acids. Trimming cost V 1 base and J 1 base, with 11 bases left between them.

This clonotype was seen more than once but under ten times. This chain links TRBV7-9 with TRBJ2-3, with 7 bases matching TRBD1. The CDR3 spans 16 residues. With 5 bases clipped from V and 1 base from J, the junction kept 9 bases outside the gene matches. CDR1 is SEHNR, CDR2 FQNEAQ, per germline (reference sequence). The CDR3 DNA is TGTGCCAGCAGCCCCCTACGGACAGGACGCACAGATACGCAGTATTTT. As protein: CASSPLRTGRTDTQYF.

In this sample, this clonotype turned up once. The chain employs TRBV30 and TRBJ1-2; 7 positions match TRBD1. The CDR3 has 16 amino acids. V shed 0 bases, J shed 0 bases, and the junction held 7 bases outside the gene matches. Germline CDR1 is GTSNPN and CDR2 is SVGIG (reference sequence). The CDR3 bases are TGTGCCTGGAGTGTACTCGAGGGGGCCACTAACTATGGCTACACCTTC. Translation: CAWSVLEGATNYGYTF.

This clonotype came up many times. This chain connects TRBV9 to TRBJ2-3, with 7 bases fitting TRBD2. The CDR3 consists of 13 residues. CDR1 SGDLS and CDR2 YYNGEE come from the germline V gene. Trimming at V came to 2 bases and at J to 9 bases, leaving 6 bases not matched to a gene. CDR3 nucleotides: TGTGCCAGCAGCGTTTCAACTAGCGACACGCAGTATTTT. The encoded protein is CASSVSTSDTQYF.

As DNA, the CDR3 is TGTGCCAGCAGTTTAGCCCACAGGGAGGTGAACACTGAAGCTTTCTTT. Its protein product is CASSLAHREVNTEAFF. The J gene is TRBJ1-1, the V gene TRBV27; D may be TRBD1 (6 bases). The CDR3 runs to 16 residues. Deletions cut 2 bases from V and 0 bases from J, with 13 bases between. Germline V lookup: CDR1 MNHEY, CDR2 SMNVEV (reference sequence).

The chain couples TRBV7-9 to TRBJ2-1; TRBD2 might be the D (6 bases). V was pared by 0 bases and J by 12 bases, with 12 bases between. The CDR3 contains 13 residues. CDR1 SEHNR and CDR2 FQNEAQ come from the germline V gene (reference sequence). In DNA form, the CDR3 reads TGTGCCAGCAGCTTAGCTCTCACTAGCCCGCAGTTCTTC. Protein: CASSLALTSPQFF.

This chain connects TRBV10-3 to TRBJ2-7; TRBD1 agrees at 8 bases. CDR3 length: 13 residues. V shed 6 bases, J shed 6 bases, and the junction held 7 bases outside the gene matches. Germline-derived CDR1 and CDR2 are ENHRY and SYGVKD. The CDR3 DNA follows: TGTGCCATCAGAGGTCCGGACAGGGCCGAGCAGTACTTC. Translation: CAIRGPDRAEQYF.

Comments on this clonotype: An end of the junction does not agree with germline; a read error may underlie this. This chain connects TRBV7-2 to TRBJ2-3; D gene ambiguous. This CDR3 has 16 amino acids. CDR1 SGHTA and CDR2 FQGNSA come from the germline V gene. The CDR3, as DNA: TGTGTCAGCAGCGCCCGGCTTAGAACCAGCACAGATACGCAGTATTTT. It yields the protein CVSSARLRTSTDTQYF.

The gene calls are TRBV7-2 and TRBJ2-3; D might be TRBD2 (6 bases). The germline V gene has CDR1 SGHTA and CDR2 FQGNSA. The CDR3 runs 19 residues. Deletions cut 1 base from V and 0 bases from J, with 20 bases between. In DNA form, the CDR3 reads TGTGCCAGCAGCTTAGTATTCCGTATTAATAGCGGAAGCACAGATACGCAGTATTTT. Amino acid sequence: CASSLVFRINSGSTDTQYF.

The genes are TRBV20-1 and TRBJ2-1; D is ambiguous. CDR1 DFQATT and CDR2 SNEGSKA come from the germline V gene (reference sequence). V dropped 4 bases and J dropped 0 bases, with 13 bases sitting between them. The CDR3 runs 15 residues. The CDR3 DNA reads as TGCAGTGCTATACCCAGTGTTTTCTCCTACAATGAGCAGTTCTTC. It encodes CSAIPSVFSYNEQFF.

The V call is TRBV5-8, the J call TRBJ2-3; D unclear. CDR1 SGHTS and CDR2 YDEGEE come from the germline V gene. V dropped 0 bases and J dropped 4 bases, with 15 bases sitting between them. This CDR3 contains 16 residues. CDR3 DNA: TGTGCCAGCAGCTTGGGGGAAAGAAAAGGAGCAGATACGCAGTATTTT. Its protein is CASSLGERKGADTQYF. The whole variable domain, remainder taken from reference TRBV5-8 and TRBJ2-3, is EAGVTQSPTHLIKTRGQQATLRCSPISGHTSVYWYQQALGLGLQFLLWYDEGEERNRGNFPPRFSGRQFPNYSSELNVNALELEDSALYLCASSLGERKGADTQYFGPGTRLTVL.

This clonotype came up once. The chain links TRBV28 to TRBJ2-7; 8 bases line up with TRBD2. The CDR3 has 14 amino acids. V lost 6 bases to trimming and J lost 7 bases; unmatched junction nucleotides: 11. The germline gives CDR1 MDHEN, CDR2 SYDVKM. CDR3 DNA: TGTGCCAGCAGCGCCACTAGCGGTTACAATGAGCAGTACTTC. Translated, it gives CASSATSGYNEQYF.